Following are 25 T cell receptor beta chains from one sample sequenced in a study of blood T cell repertoires in COVID-19. Assay used: immunoSEQ multiplex PCR; TCRdb lists only in-frame clones, some missing. This table holds tens of thousands of clones, around 89% found once. Sequenced material: peripheral blood. All receptors come from a man aged 65 to 85 with active or convalescent COVID-19.

This clone was recorded at least ten times. V gene TRBV11-2 combines with J gene TRBJ1-2; D ambiguous. Germline CDR1 and CDR2: SGHAT and FQNNGV. Trimming removed 5 bases at V and 6 bases at J, with 10 bases between. The CDR3 is 12 residues long. The CDR3 is CASSPGSDGYTF. In DNA, the CDR3 is TGTGCCAGCAGCCCGGGGTCGGATGGCTACACCTTC. Full variable domain (missing parts from reference TRBV11-2 and TRBJ1-2): EAGVAQSPRYKIIEKRQSVAFWCNPISGHATLYWYQQILGQGPKLLIQFQNNGVVDDSQLPKDRFSAERLKGVDSTLKIQPAKLEDSAVYLCASSPGSDGYTFGSGTRLTVV.

This rearrangement joins TRBV3-1 (or the pseudogene TRBV3-2) to TRBJ1-1, with D perhaps TRBD1 (6 bases). Trimming took 11 bases from V and 0 from J, leaving 16 bases between them. This CDR3 comprises 14 residues. The V gene's germline CDR1 is LGHDT and CDR2 YNNKEL (reference sequence). DNA for the CDR3: TGTGCCTCCACAAGCGGGGGCATGAACACTGAAGCTTTCTTT. It codes for CASTSGGMNTEAFF.

This sequence joins TRBV30 and TRBJ1-2, with D hard to call. From germline, CDR1 is GTSNPN and CDR2 SVGIG (reference sequence). V was pared by 3 bases and J by 5 bases, with 7 bases between. The CDR3 runs 11 residues. The CDR3 protein is CAWREQYGYTF. CDR3 nucleotide sequence: TGTGCCTGGAGGGAGCAATATGGCTACACCTTC.

This chain joins TRBV6-1 and TRBJ2-7; 8 nucleotides agree with TRBD1. The CDR3 has 14 amino acids. After removal of 3 bases from V and 7 bases from J, the junction contained 8 bases not matched to a gene. Germline V CDR1 and CDR2: MNHNS, SASEGT. The CDR3 reads CASSDNRGRSEQYF. CDR3 nucleotide sequence: TGTGCCAGCAGTGACAACAGGGGGAGGAGTGAGCAGTACTTC.

This clone has just one count. The chain joins TRBV5-1 to TRBJ1-6, with 7 bases lining up with TRBD1. The germline V gene encodes CDR1 SGHRS and CDR2 YFSETQ. CDR3 length equals 15 residues. The J segment lost 6 bases and the V segment lost 6 bases, leaving 9 bases of the junction unmatched. The CDR3 DNA follows: TGCGCCAGCAAGCCCGAAGGGGGCGTTAATTCACCCCTCCACTTT. This gives the protein CASKPEGGVNSPLHF.

Note on this clone: The identical CDR3 is also encoded by other nucleotide sequences in the sample. The gene calls are TRBV11-2 and TRBJ1-5, with 8 bases that match TRBD1. Germline V gives CDR1 SGHAT, CDR2 FQNNGV. V shed 3 bases and J 2 bases; nucleotides not matched to a gene: 0. The CDR3 covers 14 residues. The CDR3 region is CASSLGQGNQPQHF. DNA of the CDR3: TGTGCCAGCAGCTTGGGACAGGGCAATCAGCCCCAGCATTTT.

The V and J genes are TRBV28 and TRBJ2-7; 10 positions match TRBD2. The CDR3 contains 14 residues. The germline V gene has CDR1 MDHEN and CDR2 SYDVKM. Germline trimming cut 5 bases from V and 12 bases from J; bases unmatched to any gene: 13. CDR3 amino acids: CASSLISGRSYRYF. Here the CDR3 DNA reads TGTGCCAGCAGTCTCATTAGCGGGAGGAGTTATAGGTACTTC.

The chain couples TRBV6-5 to TRBJ2-5; the match to TRBD1 covers 11 bases. The CDR3 extends over 15 amino acids. From germline, CDR1 is MNHEY and CDR2 SVGAGI. Trimming removed 6 bases from V and 5 bases from J; junction bases left unmatched: 8. CDR3 region: CASRNRDRGRETQYF. CDR3 bases: TGTGCCAGCAGGAACCGGGACAGGGGGAGGGAGACCCAGTACTTC.

The chain employs TRBV23-1 and TRBJ1-1; the match to TRBD1 covers 9 bases. TRBV23-1 is treated as an ORF (open reading frame) with a function not yet certain. The length of the CDR3 is 17 residues. The ends lost 5 bases at V and 1 base at J; junction bases unmatched: 11. CDR3 sequence: CASSAYRGLKGNTEAFF. DNA of the CDR3: TGCGCCAGCAGTGCTTACAGGGGGCTGAAGGGGAACACTGAAGCTTTCTTT.

J is TRBJ1-6 and V is TRBV6-5, with 8 bases aligning to TRBD1. Unmatched junction bases numbered 8, after V lost 10 bases and J lost 3 bases. Germline V gene sequence: CDR1 MNHEY, CDR2 SVGAGI. CDR3 length: 15 residues. The CDR3 DNA sequence: TGTGCCACCTCAATCGGACAGGGCTATAATTCACCCCTCCACTTT. Protein: CATSIGQGYNSPLHF.

The V and J genes are TRBV29-1 and TRBJ1-1; D unresolved. The V end lost 2 bases, the J end lost 8 bases, and 12 bases lay between the germline ends. CDR3 length: 12 residues. The V gene's germline CDR1 is SQVTM and CDR2 ANQGSEA. The CDR3: CSVEIASTEAFF. Here the CDR3 DNA reads TGCAGCGTTGAAATAGCAAGCACAGAAGCTTTCTTT.

This chain joins TRBV28 and TRBJ1-1; D is unresolved. V was shortened by 6 bases and J by 4 bases, with 15 bases between the two germline ends. CDR3 length: 14 residues. From germline, CDR1 is MDHEN and CDR2 SYDVKM. Here the CDR3 reads CASSRTAGVTEAFF. The DNA for the CDR3 is TGTGCCAGCAGCCGCACGGCGGGCGTCACTGAAGCTTTCTTT.

The rearrangement uses TRBV28 and TRBJ2-2; D is perhaps TRBD1 (5 bases). V lost 7 bases and J 5 bases, leaving 11 bases between the germline ends. Per germline, CDR1 MDHEN and CDR2 SYDVKM. The CDR3 contains 13 residues. Written as DNA, the CDR3 is TGTGCCAGCACCCTCAGGGTAACCGGGGAGCTGTTTTTT. Its translation: CASTLRVTGELFF.

There are a few counts of this clone. J is TRBJ1-6 and V is TRBV7-3, with D possibly being TRBD1 (5 bases). V gave up 5 bases and J gave up 12 bases, with 14 bases separating them. The CDR3 runs 13 residues. CDR1 and CDR2 from the germline V gene are SGHTA and FQGTGA. CDR3 loop: CASSPTPGLPLHF. DNA for the CDR3: TGTGCCAGCAGCCCTACTCCAGGGTTACCCCTCCACTTT.

V usage is TRBV6-2 or TRBV6-3 and J usage is TRBJ2-1; possible D gene TRBD2, 5 bases. The V end was cut by 6 bases, the J end by 5 bases, with 14 bases between. CDR1 is MNHEY, CDR2 SVGEGT, per germline. The CDR3 spans 14 residues. In DNA form, the CDR3 reads TGTGCCAGCAGCGACCGGTGGGAGAACAATGAGCAGTTCTTC. It codes for CASSDRWENNEQFF.

The chain couples TRBV5-6 to TRBJ1-1, with D tentatively TRBD1 (6 bases). CDR1 SGHDT and CDR2 YYEEEE come from the germline V gene. This CDR3 contains 15 residues. V shed 2 bases and J shed 5 bases, with 16 bases lying between them. DNA of the CDR3: TGTGCCAGCAGCTTAGGGGGATTCTCTAGGACTGAAGCTTTCTTT. It is translated as CASSLGGFSRTEAFF.

V usage is TRBV4-1 and J usage is TRBJ1-4; no clear D gene. The CDR3 covers 15 residues. CDR1 and CDR2 (germline): MGHRA, YSYEKL. Trimming pared 4 bases from V and 7 bases from J, leaving 16 bases between. In nucleotides, the CDR3 is TGCGCCAGCAGCCTAACTCCGGGGTGGGGTGAAAAACTGTTTTTT. This encodes CASSLTPGWGEKLFF.

The rearrangement uses TRBV4-2 and TRBJ2-5, with D perhaps TRBD1 (6 bases). Deletions cut 0 bases from V and 5 bases from J, with 16 bases between. The CDR3 is 16 residues long. Per germline, CDR1 LGHNA and CDR2 YNFKEQ. The CDR3 reads CASSQDHWGRDETQYF. The CDR3 bases are TGTGCCAGCAGCCAAGATCACTGGGGGCGTGACGAGACCCAGTACTTC.

The chain combines TRBV2 with TRBJ2-3; a weak D match, TRBD2 (5 bases). V was pared by 5 bases and J by 6 bases, with 18 bases between. Germline V CDR1 and CDR2: SNHLY, FYNNEI. This CDR3 contains 15 residues. CDR3 region: CASSLLEARADTQYF. The DNA of the CDR3 is TGTGCCAGCAGTCTCCTGGAGGCAAGGGCGGATACGCAGTATTTT.

In DNA, the CDR3 is TGTGCCAGTAGGGCGGAGGGGATGGGCAATCAGCCCCAGCATTTT. It yields the protein CASRAEGMGNQPQHF. This chain uses TRBV19 with TRBJ1-5, with a weak D call TRBD1 (5 bases). CDR1 is LNHDA, CDR2 SQIVND, per germline (reference sequence). Trimming removed 6 bases from V and 2 bases from J, with 14 bases in between. The CDR3 spans 15 residues.

The sample holds one count of this clone. CDR3 coding DNA: TGTGCCAGCTCAGGGGAGCGGGATGAGCAGTTCTTC. This sequence encodes CASSGERDEQFF. V is TRBV18 and J is TRBJ2-1, with a possible D match to TRBD2 (6 bases). Germline-derived CDR1 and CDR2 are KGHSH and LQKENI. This CDR3 is 12 amino acids long. Trimming stripped 5 bases from V and 8 bases from J, with 10 bases between.

The chain is built from TRBV2 and TRBJ2-1, with D hard to call. The ends were cut back, 8 bases at V and 2 bases at J, with 10 bases in the middle. The CDR3 has 13 residues. Germline loops: CDR1 SNHLY, CDR2 FYNNEI. This CDR3 reads CASRGGTYNEQFF. CDR3 nucleotide sequence: TGTGCCAGCCGAGGCGGAACCTACAATGAGCAGTTCTTC.

This chain uses TRBV6-2 or TRBV6-3 with TRBJ1-1; 7 positions match TRBD1. This CDR3 contains 15 residues. Germline CDR1 is MNHEY and CDR2 is SVGEGT. V lost 2 bases to trimming and J lost 4 bases; unmatched junction nucleotides: 7. The DNA for the CDR3 is TGTGCCAGCAGTTACCTCGGCAGGACAGGCACTGAAGCTTTCTTT. This gives the protein CASSYLGRTGTEAFF.

The chain employs TRBV3-1 (or the pseudogene TRBV3-2) and TRBJ2-2; a possible D gene is TRBD1 (5 bases). CDR1 LGHDT and CDR2 YNNKEL come from the germline V gene (reference sequence). The V end was cut by 4 bases, the J end by 4 bases, with 13 bases between. This CDR3 contains 15 residues. The CDR3 DNA is TGTGCCAGCAGCCGGGCTGGGGCTGGCACCGGGGAGCTGTTTTTT. This codes for CASSRAGAGTGELFF.

The genes are TRBV3-1 (or the pseudogene TRBV3-2) and TRBJ2-3; 11 positions match TRBD2. The V gene end was trimmed by 5 bases and the J gene end by 1 base; junction bases not matched to a gene: 8. This CDR3 has 17 residues. CDR1 is LGHDT, CDR2 YNNKEL, per germline (reference sequence). CDR3 in amino acids: CASSYKTSGTRTDTQYF. In DNA, the CDR3 is TGTGCCAGCAGCTACAAGACTAGCGGGACGCGCACAGATACGCAGTATTTT.